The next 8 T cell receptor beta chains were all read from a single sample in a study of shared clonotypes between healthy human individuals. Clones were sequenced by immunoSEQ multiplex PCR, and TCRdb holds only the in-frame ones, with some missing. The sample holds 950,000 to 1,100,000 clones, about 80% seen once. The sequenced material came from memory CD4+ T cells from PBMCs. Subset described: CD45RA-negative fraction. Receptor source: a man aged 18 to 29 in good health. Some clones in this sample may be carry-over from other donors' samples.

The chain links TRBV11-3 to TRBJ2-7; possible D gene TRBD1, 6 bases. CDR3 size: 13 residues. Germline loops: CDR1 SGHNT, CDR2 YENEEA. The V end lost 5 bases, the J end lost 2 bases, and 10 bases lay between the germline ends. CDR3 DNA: TGTGCCAGCAGCCCCGGGACAACCTACGAGCAGTACTTC. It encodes CASSPGTTYEQYF.

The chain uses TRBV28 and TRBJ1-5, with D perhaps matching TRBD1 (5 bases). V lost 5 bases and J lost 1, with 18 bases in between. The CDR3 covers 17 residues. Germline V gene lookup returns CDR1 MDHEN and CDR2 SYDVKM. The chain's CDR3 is CASSPPQGRLSNQPQHF. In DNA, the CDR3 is TGTGCCAGCAGTCCGCCTCAGGGACGGTTAAGCAATCAGCCCCAGCATTTT.

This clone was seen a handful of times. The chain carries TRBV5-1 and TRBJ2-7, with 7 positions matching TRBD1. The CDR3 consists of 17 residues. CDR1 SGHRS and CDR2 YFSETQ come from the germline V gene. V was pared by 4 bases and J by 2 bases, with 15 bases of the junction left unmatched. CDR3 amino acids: CASSRGPGQAETYEQYF. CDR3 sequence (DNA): TGCGCCAGCAGCAGGGGGCCCGGACAGGCCGAAACCTACGAGCAGTACTTC.

The CDR3 sequence is CASSLEGTRSDEQFF. Here the CDR3 DNA reads TGTGCCAGCAGCTTAGAAGGGACTAGATCGGATGAGCAGTTCTTC. The chain joins TRBV7-9 to TRBJ2-1; 8 bases agree with TRBD2. The CDR3 is made up of 15 amino acids. Germline V gives CDR1 SEHNR, CDR2 FQNEAQ (reference sequence). V lost 1 base, J lost 8 bases, and 7 bases stayed unmatched.

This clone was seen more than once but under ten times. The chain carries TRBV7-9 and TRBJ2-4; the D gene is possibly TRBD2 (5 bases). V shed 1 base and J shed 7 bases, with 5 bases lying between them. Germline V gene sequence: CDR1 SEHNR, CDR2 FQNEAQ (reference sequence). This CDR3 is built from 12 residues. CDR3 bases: TGTGCCAGCAGCTTAGGAGGGAACATTCAGTACTTC. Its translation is CASSLGGNIQYF.

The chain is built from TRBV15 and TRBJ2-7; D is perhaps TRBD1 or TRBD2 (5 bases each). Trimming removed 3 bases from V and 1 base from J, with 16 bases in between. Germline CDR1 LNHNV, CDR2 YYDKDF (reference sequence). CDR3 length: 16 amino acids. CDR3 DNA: TGTGCCACCAGCAGGGCTTCCGGGACGGCATCCTACGAGCAGTACTTC. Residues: CATSRASGTASYEQYF.

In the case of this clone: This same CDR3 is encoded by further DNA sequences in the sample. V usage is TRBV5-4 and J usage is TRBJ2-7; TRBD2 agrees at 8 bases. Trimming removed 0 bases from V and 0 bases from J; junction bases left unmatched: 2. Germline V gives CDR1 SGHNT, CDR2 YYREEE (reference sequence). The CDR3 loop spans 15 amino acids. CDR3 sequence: CASSLGLAGSYEQYF. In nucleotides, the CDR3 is TGTGCCAGCAGCTTGGGCCTAGCGGGCTCCTACGAGCAGTACTTC.

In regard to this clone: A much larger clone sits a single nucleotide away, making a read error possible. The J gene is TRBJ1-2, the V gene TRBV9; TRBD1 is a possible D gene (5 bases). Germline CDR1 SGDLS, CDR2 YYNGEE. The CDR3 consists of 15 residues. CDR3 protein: CTSSVEVGVNYGYTF. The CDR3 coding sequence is TGTACCAGCAGCGTAGAGGTGGGGGTTAACTATGGCTACACCTTC. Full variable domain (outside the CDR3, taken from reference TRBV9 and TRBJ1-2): DSGVTQTPKHLITATGQRVTLRCSPRSGDLSVYWYQQSLDQGLQFLIQYYNGEERAKGNILERFSAQQFPDLHSELNLSSLELGDSALYFCTSSVEVGVNYGYTFGSGTRLTVV.